Presented here are 9 T cell receptor beta chains from one specimen sequenced in a study of early T cells in non-severe SARS-CoV-2 infection. One entry per CDR3 protein results from TCRdb running MiXCR on the 5' RACE reads. Of 60,000 or so distinct CDR3 sequences listed, approximately 10% are singletons. Specimen: whole blood, collected at baseline. Receptors were obtained from an adult who was a healthcare worker with PCR-confirmed SARS-CoV-2 infection or an uninfected control (not recorded which).

This clonotype was detected a few times. This rearrangement joins TRBV6-1 to TRBJ2-3, with D unclear. Germline V CDR1 and CDR2: MNHNS, SASEGT. The CDR3 covers 14 residues. The V and J ends lost 1 base and 1 base respectively, with 6 bases between them. Written as DNA, the CDR3 is TGTGCCAGCAGTGAAGTTGCGGGCACAGATACGCAGTATTTT. Protein: CASSEVAGTDTQYF.

This clonotype was counted ten times or more. The chain joins TRBV6-1 to TRBJ2-3; 8 bases agree with TRBD2. CDR3 size: 17 residues. Germline assignment: CDR1 MNHNS and CDR2 SASEGT. The ends lost 2 bases at V and 0 bases at J; junction bases unmatched: 7. As DNA, the CDR3 is TGTGCCAGCAGTGAACGGGGACTAGGGCTGAGCACAGATACGCAGTATTTT. This sequence encodes CASSERGLGLSTDTQYF.

This clonotype was observed a handful of times. DNA of the CDR3: TGTGCCACCTCCCGGTACAATGAGCAGTTCTTC. This gives the protein CATSRYNEQFF. The chain couples TRBV24-1 to TRBJ2-1; no firm D call. V was clipped by 9 bases and J by 4 bases, with 6 bases between them. This CDR3 is built from 11 residues. Germline V CDR1 and CDR2: KGHDR, SFDVKD.

This clonotype was found a few times. The J gene is TRBJ1-1, the V gene TRBV29-1; unclear D gene. The CDR3 loop spans 12 amino acids. CDR1 and CDR2 (germline): SQVTM, ANQGSEA. Trimming pared 1 base from V and 5 bases from J, leaving 8 bases between. As DNA, the CDR3 is TGCAGCGTTGAAGGGCAGCAGACTGAAGCTTTCTTT. Translation gives CSVEGQQTEAFF.

This clonotype was seen ten or more times. The chain uses TRBV14 and TRBJ1-1; 11 bases are a match to TRBD1. Looked up from germline, CDR1 is SGHDN and CDR2 is FVKESK. Trimming took 3 bases from V and 0 from J; bases not matched to a gene: 6. This CDR3 spans 17 amino acids. The CDR3 region is CASSHMDRGRMNTEAFF. The CDR3 DNA reads TGTGCCAGCAGCCACATGGACAGGGGGCGAATGAACACTGAAGCTTTCTTT.

The genes are TRBV5-6 and TRBJ2-5; D ambiguous. V was shortened by 1 base and J by 2 bases, with 6 bases between the two germline ends. CDR3 length: 13 amino acids. CDR1 is SGHDT and CDR2 is YYEEEE in the germline V gene. The CDR3 sequence: CASSLYSQETQYF. The CDR3 DNA reads as TGTGCCAGCAGCTTGTACAGTCAAGAGACCCAGTACTTC. Supplemented by reference TRBV5-6 and TRBJ2-5, the full variable domain reads DAGVTQSPTHLIKTRGQQVTLRCSPKSGHDTVSWYQQALGQGPQFIFQYYEEEERQRGNFPDRFSGHQFPNYSSELNVNALLLGDSALYLCASSLYSQETQYFGPGTRLLVL.

This clonotype has ten or more counts. The J gene is TRBJ1-2, the V gene TRBV12-3 or TRBV12-4; tentatively, D is TRBD1 (6 bases). The CDR3 has 13 residues. V was trimmed by 3 bases and J by 6 bases, leaving 11 bases between them. The CDR3 protein is CASSFPDRNGYTF. The CDR3 region has the DNA TGTGCCAGCAGTTTCCCGGACAGAAATGGCTACACCTTC.

This clonotype showed up just a few times. The V call is TRBV5-1, the J call TRBJ2-1, with 7 bases that match TRBD2. CDR1 is SGHRS, CDR2 YFSETQ, per germline. V trimming: 5 bases; J trimming: 5 bases; junction bases outside the gene matches: 4. CDR3 length: 13 residues. For the CDR3, the DNA is TGCGCCAGCAGAGCTAGCGGAGACAATGAGCAGTTCTTC. Amino acids: CASRASGDNEQFF.

This clonotype has just a few counts. The chain combines TRBV3-1 with TRBJ1-2; weak D call: TRBD1 (5 bases). Per germline, CDR1 LGHDT and CDR2 YNNKEL (reference sequence). Trimming took 4 bases from V and 5 from J, leaving 11 bases between them. CDR3 length equals 13 residues. The CDR3 loop is CASSRGYGYGYTF. The CDR3 DNA reads as TGTGCCAGCAGCCGGGGGTATGGTTATGGCTACACCTTC.